The next 27 T cell receptor beta chains were all read from a single sample in a study of cytomegalovirus exposure and HLA in healthy donors. Primers for the PCR totalled 60 Vbeta and 13 Jbeta. TCRdb's table, derived via immunoSEQ multiplex PCR, lists solely in-frame clones and lacks some. The sample includes some 90,000 clones, roughly 80% of them seen just once. The material sequenced was PBMCs. The source of these receptors is a boy aged 5 to 17 in good health and CMV-seronegative.

Only a few counts were recorded for this clone. V is TRBV12-1 and J is TRBJ2-7; no DNA check was done on the table's D call, TRBD2. TRBV12-1 counts as a pseudogene. The CDR3 contains 19 residues. The CDR3 is CARRRKSGREVGWYYEQYF. The CDR3 DNA reads as TGTGCCAGGAGACGGAAGAGCGGGAGGGAGGTAGGATGGTACTACGAGCAGTACTTC.

This clone occurred a few times. The V gene is TRBV29-1, the J gene TRBJ1-5; D gene uncertain. V lost 0 bases and J lost 0, with 9 bases in between. Looked up from germline, CDR1 is SQVTM and CDR2 is ANQGSEA. The CDR3 loop spans 15 amino acids. CDR3 amino acids: CSVEEGSNSNQPQHF. In DNA, the CDR3 is TGCAGCGTTGAAGAGGGCAGCAATAGCAATCAGCCCCAGCATTTT. The complete variable domain, with remaining parts taken from reference TRBV29-1 and TRBJ1-5, reads SAVISQKPSRDICQRGTSLTIQCQVDSQVTMMFWYRQQPGQSLTLIATANQGSEATYESGFVIDKFPISRPNLTFSTLTVSNMSPEDSSIYLCSVEEGSNSNQPQHFGDGTRLSIL.

This chain joins TRBV29-1 and TRBJ2-5; TRBD2 is a possible D gene (6 bases). Germline V lookup: CDR1 SQVTM, CDR2 ANQGSEA. The CDR3 is 14 amino acids. Trimming stripped 6 bases from V and 5 bases from J, with 19 bases between. The CDR3 loop is CSVAEFRGTETQYF. The CDR3, as DNA: TGCAGCGTCGCCGAATTCCGGGGGACCGAGACCCAGTACTTC.

This sequence joins TRBV7-9 and TRBJ1-6, with D uncertain. Germline V gene sequence: CDR1 SEHNR, CDR2 FQNEAQ (reference sequence). The CDR3 sequence is 17 residues long. V was clipped by 6 bases and J by 6 bases, with 21 bases between them. As DNA, the CDR3 is TGTGCCAGCAGGGGCGGGGTAGCCCTTGAACCTAATTCACCCCTCCACTTT. Translated: CASRGGVALEPNSPLHF.

J is TRBJ2-7 and V is TRBV7-8; D is perhaps TRBD2 (5 bases). Germline V gene sequence: CDR1 SGHVS, CDR2 FQNEAQ. Trimming took 5 bases from V and 3 from J, leaving 11 bases between them. The CDR3 totals 13 residues. The CDR3 spells CASSPFGDYEQYF. CDR3 sequence (DNA): TGTGCCAGCAGCCCGTTCGGGGACTACGAGCAGTACTTC.

This CDR3 is CATSRDSGGGSDTQYF. Written as DNA, the CDR3 is TGTGCCACCAGCAGAGATAGCGGGGGCGGTTCAGATACGCAGTATTTT. This chain joins TRBV15 and TRBJ2-3, with 9 bases fitting TRBD2. The length of the CDR3 is 16 residues. Germline-derived CDR1 and CDR2 are LNHNV and YYDKDF (reference sequence). The ends lost 0 bases at V and 4 bases at J; junction bases unmatched: 5.

This chain connects TRBV7-2 to TRBJ2-7; 8 bases line up with TRBD1. The CDR3 is 15 residues long. Germline V CDR1 and CDR2: SGHTA, FQGNSA. V trimming: 5 bases; J trimming: 2 bases; junction bases outside the gene matches: 8. CDR3 loop: CASSTGTGITYEQYF. For the CDR3, the DNA is TGTGCCAGCAGCACGGGGACAGGTATTACCTACGAGCAGTACTTC. Full variable domain (remainder filled in from reference TRBV7-2 and TRBJ2-7): GAGVSQSPSNKVTEKGKDVELRCDPISGHTALYWYRQSLGQGLEFLIYFQGNSAPDKSGLPSDRFSAERTGGSVSTLTIQRTQQEDSAVYLCASSTGTGITYEQYFGPGTRLTVT.

This clone was picked up one time. The rearrangement links TRBV13 to TRBJ1-1; 8 bases map to TRBD1. The V segment lost 2 bases and the J segment 10 bases; nucleotides outside the gene matches: 0. In germline, CDR1 is PRHDT, CDR2 FYEKMQ (reference sequence). This CDR3 has 11 amino acids. Here the CDR3 DNA reads TGTGCCAGCAGCTTAACAGGGGGAGCTTTCTTT. Translation gives CASSLTGGAFF.

V usage is TRBV5-6 and J usage is TRBJ2-7; D possibly corresponds to TRBD1 (6 bases). Trimming stripped 4 bases from V and 2 bases from J, with 19 bases between. Germline CDR1 reads SGHDT; CDR2 reads YYEEEE. The length of the CDR3 is 16 residues. This CDR3 reads CASSLLNGYRAYEQYF. The CDR3 DNA follows: TGTGCCAGCAGCCTCCTCAACGGGTACAGGGCCTACGAGCAGTACTTC.

A few counts support this clone. J is TRBJ2-1 and V is TRBV28; 9 nucleotides line up with TRBD1. Losses at the gene ends were 5 bases for V and 6 bases for J; bases not matched to a gene: 8. CDR3 length: 15 amino acids. The germline CDR1 and CDR2 sequences are MDHEN and SYDVKM. The chain's CDR3 is CASSPQDRGGNEQFF. CDR3 bases: TGTGCCAGCAGTCCCCAGGACAGGGGTGGCAATGAGCAGTTCTTC.

The chain employs TRBV6-1 and TRBJ1-2; possibly TRBD1 for D (6 bases). Trimming removed 6 bases at V and 8 bases at J, with 19 bases between. Germline V gene sequence: CDR1 MNHNS, CDR2 SASEGT. The CDR3 contains 14 residues. In DNA form, the CDR3 reads TGTGCCAGCAGAGCAACCATAACCAGGGGCGGCTACACCTTC. Translation gives CASRATITRGGYTF.

The V call is TRBV10-3, the J call TRBJ1-5; the match to TRBD1 covers 8 bases. The germline gives CDR1 ENHRY, CDR2 SYGVKD. The CDR3 is made up of 17 amino acids. Trimming at V came to 3 bases and at J to 0 bases, leaving 7 bases not matched to a gene. CDR3 loop: CAISDLDRAYSNQPQHF. The CDR3 DNA sequence: TGTGCCATCAGTGACCTGGACAGGGCCTATAGCAATCAGCCCCAGCATTTT.

The gene calls are TRBV4-1 and TRBJ1-1; possibly TRBD1 for D (6 bases). The CDR3 has 12 residues. V was shortened by 4 bases and J by 11 bases, with 14 bases between the two germline ends. Per the germline V gene, CDR1 is MGHRA and CDR2 is YSYEKL. The CDR3 nucleotides are TGCGCCAGCAGCCTTACCACAGGGATGGCTTTCTTT. Translated: CASSLTTGMAFF.

This sequence joins TRBV10-3 and TRBJ1-5; possibly TRBD1 for D (6 bases). V lost 3 bases and J lost 1, with 10 bases in between. Germline CDR1 ENHRY, CDR2 SYGVKD. This CDR3 is built from 15 residues. The CDR3 spells CAISEGGGSNQPQHF. For the CDR3, the DNA is TGTGCCATCAGTGAAGGCGGGGGCAGCAATCAGCCCCAGCATTTT.

This clone has a handful of counts. The chain joins TRBV19 to TRBJ2-3, with D hard to call. CDR3 size: 11 residues. Per the germline V gene, CDR1 is LNHDA and CDR2 is SQIVND (reference sequence). Trimming removed 5 bases at V and 3 bases at J, with 3 bases between. The CDR3 region is CASSRTDTQYF. The DNA for the CDR3 is TGTGCCAGTAGTCGGACAGATACGCAGTATTTT.

This clone was detected a few times. The V gene is TRBV6-1, the J gene TRBJ1-6, with TRBD1 matching 9 bases. The length of the CDR3 is 15 residues. Per the germline V gene, CDR1 is MNHNS and CDR2 is SASEGT. V was clipped by 7 bases and J by 5 bases; unmatched bases: 6. CDR3 bases: TGTGCCAGCAATACGGACAGGGGTGATAATTCACCCCTCCACTTT. The encoded protein is CASNTDRGDNSPLHF.

The genes are TRBV7-8 and TRBJ2-2, with 8 bases aligning to TRBD2. This CDR3 comprises 15 residues. Germline V gene data show CDR1 as SGHVS and CDR2 as FQNEAQ. The V and J ends lost 8 bases and 5 bases, in that order; junction bases with no gene match: 10. CDR3 in DNA: TGTGCCAGCCGGTTCCGGGGGGGTTCAACCGGGGAGCTGTTTTTT. It translates to CASRFRGGSTGELFF. Filled out from reference TRBV7-8 and TRBJ2-2, the complete variable domain reads GAGVSQSPRYKVAKRGQDVALRCDPISGHVSLFWYQQALGQGPEFLTYFQNEAQLDKSGLPSDRFFAERPEGSVSTLKIQRTQQEDSAVYLCASRFRGGSTGELFFGEGSRLTVL.

The genes are TRBV9 and TRBJ2-7; D is perhaps TRBD1 (5 bases). Trimming took 0 bases from V and 2 from J, leaving 12 bases between them. The length of the CDR3 is 15 residues. Germline assignment: CDR1 SGDLS and CDR2 YYNGEE. CDR3 nucleotides: TGTGCCAGCAGCGTAGAGGACAACCTCCCCTACGAGCAGTACTTC. Protein: CASSVEDNLPYEQYF. The variable domain in full, completed from reference TRBV9 and TRBJ2-7, reads DSGVTQTPKHLITATGQRVTLRCSPRSGDLSVYWYQQSLDQGLQFLIQYYNGEERAKGNILERFSAQQFPDLHSELNLSSLELGDSALYFCASSVEDNLPYEQYFGPGTRLTVT.

The chain links TRBV29-1 to TRBJ1-1; D is perhaps TRBD1 (5 bases). V was shortened by 3 bases and J by 4 bases, with 18 bases between the two germline ends. CDR1 is SQVTM and CDR2 is ANQGSEA in the germline V gene. This CDR3 is 15 amino acids long. CDR3 sequence reads: CSVDVDSEKGTEAFF. The CDR3 region has the DNA TGCAGCGTTGACGTCGACAGTGAAAAGGGCACTGAAGCTTTCTTT.

In nucleotides, the CDR3 is TGTGCCAGCTCAGTCACAGGAGATAGCAATCAGCCCCAGCATTTT. As protein: CASSVTGDSNQPQHF. The rearrangement uses TRBV18 and TRBJ1-5, with D possibly TRBD1 on 5 matching bases. The CDR3 is made up of 15 amino acids. V lost 5 bases and J lost 0, with 11 bases in between. Germline loops: CDR1 KGHSH, CDR2 LQKENI.

This clone appeared once. The chain is built from TRBV29-1 and TRBJ2-5, with 8 bases lining up with TRBD2. After removal of 5 bases from V and 0 bases from J, the junction contained 11 bases not matched to a gene. CDR3 length: 16 amino acids. Per the germline V gene, CDR1 is SQVTM and CDR2 is ANQGSEA. CDR3 coding DNA: TGCAGCGTTCGTGACTTGGCTAGCGGGTACCAAGAGACCCAGTACTTC. It yields the protein CSVRDLASGYQETQYF.

The chain has TRBV25-1 and TRBJ2-1; 7 nucleotides line up with TRBD1. Germline values: CDR1 MGHDK, CDR2 SYGVNS. CDR3 length: 15 residues. J gave up 9 bases and V 4 bases, and 12 bases lay outside the gene matches. CDR3 nucleotide sequence: TGTGCCAGCAGTGCCCCGACAGGGAACTCGGCTGAGCAGTTCTTC. Protein product: CASSAPTGNSAEQFF.

The chain uses TRBV2 and TRBJ1-6, with 10 bases that match TRBD1. This CDR3 has 14 amino acids. Germline CDR1 SNHLY, CDR2 FYNNEI. The V gene end was trimmed by 6 bases and the J gene end by 10 bases; junction bases not matched to a gene: 6. The chain's CDR3 is CASSAGQGESPLHF. In DNA form, the CDR3 reads TGTGCCAGCAGCGCCGGACAGGGGGAGTCACCCCTCCACTTT.

The chain employs TRBV7-9 and TRBJ1-1; a weak D match, TRBD1 (5 bases). There are 15 residues in the CDR3. Deletions cut 5 bases from V and 3 bases from J, with 16 bases between. Germline V CDR1 and CDR2: SEHNR, FQNEAQ (reference sequence). The CDR3 reads CASSEPGDADTEAFF. DNA of the CDR3: TGTGCCAGCAGCGAGCCGGGGGACGCGGACACTGAAGCTTTCTTT. Full variable domain (remainder filled in from reference TRBV7-9 and TRBJ1-1): DTGVSQNPRHKITKRGQNVTFRCDPISEHNRLYWYRQTLGQGPEFLTYFQNEAQLEKSRLLSDRFSAERPKGSFSTLEIQRTEQGDSAMYLCASSEPGDADTEAFFGQGTRLTVV.

The V call is TRBV30, the J call TRBJ2-7, with unresolved D. The CDR3 runs 11 residues. Deletions cut 2 bases from V and 3 bases from J, with 5 bases between. Per the germline V gene, CDR1 is GTSNPN and CDR2 is SVGIG (reference sequence). CDR3 sequence reads: CAWSRDYEQYF. The CDR3 DNA reads TGTGCCTGGAGTCGAGACTACGAGCAGTACTTC.

The chain joins TRBV6-4 to TRBJ2-1, with TRBD2 as a possible D gene (5 bases). V was trimmed by 4 bases and J by 2 bases, leaving 12 bases between them. The CDR3 sequence is 15 residues long. Germline V gene data show CDR1 as MRHNA and CDR2 as SNTAGT. CDR3 amino acids: CASSASSGPYNEQFF. The CDR3 nucleotides are TGTGCCAGCAGTGCTTCGAGCGGACCCTACAATGAGCAGTTCTTC.

This chain links TRBV5-8 with TRBJ2-1, with a possible D match to TRBD2 (5 bases). The CDR3 runs to 12 residues. Trimming took 6 bases from V and 12 from J, leaving 16 bases between them. Germline CDR1 and CDR2: SGHTS and YDEGEE. The CDR3 reads CASISQRVGQFF. The DNA for the CDR3 is TGTGCCAGCATCTCCCAGAGGGTTGGGCAGTTCTTC.